Below, 25 T cell receptor beta chains from the same sample are listed, as sequenced in a study of blood T cell repertoires in COVID-19. Repertoires were generated with immunoSEQ multiplex PCR, while TCRdb's copy carries only in-frame clones and drops some. This sample yields 200,000 to 300,000 clones, of which roughly 84% are seen a single time; about 1.5% belongs to the top ten. The sample taken for sequencing was peripheral blood. The receptors shown here come from a woman aged 40 to 55 who had recovered from COVID-19.

The chain combines TRBV24-1 with TRBJ2-1, with 10 positions matching TRBD2. This CDR3 is 15 amino acids long. After removal of 4 bases from V and 7 bases from J, the junction contained 6 bases not matched to a gene. CDR1 and CDR2 (germline): KGHDR, SFDVKD. CDR3 protein: CATSDPGLAMNEQFF. The CDR3 coding sequence is TGTGCCACCAGTGACCCGGGACTAGCGATGAATGAGCAGTTCTTC.

This chain joins TRBV24-1 and TRBJ2-1, with 8 nucleotides matching TRBD1. This CDR3 is built from 14 residues. Germline V gene sequence: CDR1 KGHDR, CDR2 SFDVKD. Trimming removed 4 bases from V and 7 bases from J; junction bases left unmatched: 5. The CDR3 bases are TGTGCCACCAGTGAACGGACAGGGAGGAATGAGCAGTTCTTC. Its translation: CATSERTGRNEQFF.

This sequence joins TRBV2 and TRBJ2-1, with 9 bases identical to TRBD1. This CDR3 spans 15 amino acids. CDR1 is SNHLY, CDR2 FYNNEI, per germline. V lost 2 bases to trimming and J lost 4 bases; unmatched junction nucleotides: 3. CDR3 sequence (DNA): TGTGCCAGCAGTGAATCTGGACAGGGGTACAATGAGCAGTTCTTC. Translation: CASSESGQGYNEQFF.

This sequence joins TRBV19 and TRBJ1-5; weak D call: TRBD1 (5 bases). The CDR3 contains 20 residues. Deletions cut 5 bases from V and 2 bases from J, with 28 bases between. Germline V gene lookup returns CDR1 LNHDA and CDR2 SQIVND (reference sequence). The CDR3 is CASSLRAAGRVSDRNQPQHF. The CDR3, as DNA: TGTGCCAGTAGTTTGCGGGCAGCGGGCAGGGTTTCGGATCGCAATCAGCCCCAGCATTTT.

CDR3 sequence: CAWTKQGAWTEAFF. DNA for the CDR3: TGTGCCTGGACAAAACAGGGGGCGTGGACTGAAGCTTTCTTT. The genes are TRBV30 and TRBJ1-1, with TRBD1 identical over 9 bases. The CDR3 sequence is 14 residues long. From germline, CDR1 is GTSNPN and CDR2 SVGIG (reference sequence). V lost 4 bases, J lost 5 bases, and 8 bases stayed unmatched.

The rearrangement joins TRBV12-2 to TRBJ2-5; TRBD2, as called in the table, went unchecked against the DNA. TRBV12-2 is a known pseudogene. The CDR3 sequence is 17 residues long. CDR3 DNA sequence: TGTGCAAGTCGCTTCTCTGGGGCTAGCGGGGGTGGAGAGACCCAGTACTTC. Protein product: CASRFSGASGGGETQYF.

The V call is TRBV5-1, the J call TRBJ2-4; TRBD2 matches at 10 bases. CDR3 length equals 13 residues. Germline V gene sequence: CDR1 SGHRS, CDR2 YFSETQ. V shed 4 bases and J 5 bases; nucleotides not matched to a gene: 0. CDR3: CASSLAGENIQYF. In DNA, the CDR3 is TGCGCCAGCAGCCTAGCGGGGGAAAACATTCAGTACTTC.

This clone was picked up one time. This chain joins TRBV7-7 and TRBJ2-3; D ambiguous. Trimming pared 5 bases from V and 4 bases from J, leaving 10 bases between. This CDR3 has 13 amino acids. The germline V gene encodes CDR1 SSHAT and CDR2 FNYEAQ (reference sequence). The CDR3 region is CASSPLSADTQYF. CDR3 nucleotide sequence: TGTGCCAGCAGCCCCCTTTCAGCAGATACGCAGTATTTT. Full variable domain (remainder filled in from reference TRBV7-7 and TRBJ2-3): GAGVSQSPRYKVTKRGQDVTLRCDPISSHATLYWYQQALGQGPEFLTYFNYEAQPDKSGLPSDRFSAERPEGSISTLTIQRTEQRDSAMYRCASSPLSADTQYFGPGTRLTVL.

This rearrangement joins TRBV3-1 (or the pseudogene TRBV3-2) to TRBJ1-3; D unclear. The CDR3 extends over 17 amino acids. V dropped 0 bases and J dropped 2 bases, with 14 bases sitting between them. Per the germline V gene, CDR1 is LGHDT and CDR2 is YNNKEL (reference sequence). The CDR3: CASSQDVRIRTGNTIYF. The CDR3 DNA reads as TGTGCCAGCAGCCAAGATGTGAGGATACGTACTGGAAACACCATATATTTT.

The chain combines TRBV30 with TRBJ1-4; D is possibly TRBD1 (5 bases). With 3 bases removed from V and 8 bases from J, the gap between germline ends came to 10 bases. Germline V gives CDR1 GTSNPN, CDR2 SVGIG (reference sequence). CDR3 length: 12 amino acids. The CDR3: CAWSPGIEKLFF. The CDR3 nucleotides are TGTGCCTGGAGCCCAGGGATAGAAAAACTGTTTTTT.

The chain recombines TRBV6-1 with TRBJ2-5; possibly TRBD2 for D (5 bases). CDR1 and CDR2 (germline): MNHNS, SASEGT. The CDR3 runs to 14 residues. V lost 5 bases to trimming and J lost 4 bases, with 14 bases between them. CDR3 nucleotide sequence: TGTGCCAGCAGTTGGGTCAGCCGGGGAGAGACCCAGTACTTC. The encoded protein is CASSWVSRGETQYF.

The chain uses TRBV29-1 and TRBJ1-3; TRBD1 is a possible D gene (5 bases). Germline assignment: CDR1 SQVTM and CDR2 ANQGSEA. This CDR3 spans 11 amino acids. V lost 5 bases to trimming and J lost 8 bases, with 10 bases between them. This CDR3 is CSVSPGDTIYF. The CDR3 region has the DNA TGCAGCGTTTCCCCGGGGGACACCATATATTTT.

The V call is TRBV6-5, the J call TRBJ1-4; a weak D match, TRBD1 (5 bases). Germline V gene data show CDR1 as MNHEY and CDR2 as SVGAGI. The CDR3 covers 15 residues. Deletions cut 6 bases from V and 5 bases from J, with 16 bases between. CDR3 loop: CASSSGGRGNEKLFF. CDR3 nucleotide sequence: TGTGCCAGCAGCTCGGGGGGACGGGGGAATGAAAAACTGTTTTTT.

The CDR3 region is CASSSRDRGNTQYF. CDR3 nucleotides: TGTGCCAGCAGCTCCCGGGACAGGGGGAATACGCAGTATTTT. J is TRBJ2-3 and V is TRBV5-4, with 11 bases fitting TRBD1. CDR1 is SGHNT and CDR2 is YYREEE in the germline V gene (reference sequence). The CDR3 is 14 residues long. V shed 3 bases and J 7 bases; nucleotides not matched to a gene: 4.

The chain recombines TRBV7-9 with TRBJ2-2, with D possibly TRBD1 on 6 matching bases. V lost 7 bases to trimming and J lost 5 bases, with 20 bases between them. Germline V gives CDR1 SEHNR, CDR2 FQNEAQ (reference sequence). The CDR3 length is 16 residues. The CDR3: CASIMADREKTGELFF. The CDR3 bases are TGTGCCAGCATCATGGCGGACAGAGAGAAAACCGGGGAGCTGTTTTTT.

This rearrangement joins TRBV6-6 to TRBJ1-6; 7 positions match TRBD1. The CDR3 runs to 14 residues. Per germline, CDR1 MNHNY and CDR2 SVGAGI (reference sequence). V lost 8 bases and J lost 14; bases outside the gene matches: 15. In DNA form, the CDR3 reads TGTGCCAGCGCCCAGGGGGGTCCTACTGGAGCCCTCCACTTT. It specifies CASAQGGPTGALHF.

The chain employs TRBV11-2 and TRBJ1-5; D might be TRBD1 (5 bases). The germline V gene encodes CDR1 SGHAT and CDR2 FQNNGV. CDR3 size: 15 residues. Trimming shortened V by 0 bases and J by 0 bases, and 6 bases separated the two germline ends. The CDR3 DNA reads as TGTGCCAGCAGCTTAGACGGACATAGCAATCAGCCCCAGCATTTT. It is translated as CASSLDGHSNQPQHF.

This chain links TRBV29-1 with TRBJ2-5; 10 bases fit TRBD2. This CDR3 is 15 amino acids long. The J segment lost 2 bases and the V segment lost 5 bases, leaving 8 bases of the junction unmatched. Germline CDR1 SQVTM, CDR2 ANQGSEA. The CDR3 is CSVSLGTSEQETQYF. CDR3 bases: TGCAGCGTTTCCCTGGGGACTAGCGAACAAGAGACCCAGTACTTC.

The V call is TRBV20-1, the J call TRBJ2-3; no firm D call. This CDR3 has 11 amino acids. Germline V gene lookup returns CDR1 DFQATT and CDR2 SNEGSKA (reference sequence). Trimming cost V 6 bases and J 5 bases, with 9 bases left between them. This CDR3 is CSARDRDTQYF. The CDR3 DNA reads as TGCAGTGCCCGCGATAGAGATACGCAGTATTTT.

This rearrangement joins TRBV11-3 to TRBJ1-1, with D hard to call. The germline V and J ends were trimmed by 1 base and 5 bases, with 8 bases remaining between them. Germline lookup yields CDR1 SGHNT and CDR2 YENEEA. This CDR3 comprises 13 residues. The DNA of the CDR3 is TGTGCCAGCAGCTTAGGAGCAGGAACTGAAGCTTTCTTT. Its translation is CASSLGAGTEAFF.

The chain links TRBV6-5 to TRBJ2-7, with 7 bases that match TRBD1. The CDR3 loop spans 14 amino acids. Trimming cost V 7 bases and J 1 base; bases outside gene matches: 7. Germline values: CDR1 MNHEY, CDR2 SVGAGI. DNA for the CDR3: TGTGCCAGCACCCGTGGGGGACAGTCCTACGAGCAGTACTTC. Its translation: CASTRGGQSYEQYF.

This clone was detected only once. The rearrangement joins TRBV7-9 to TRBJ2-7; D is possibly TRBD1 (5 bases). The CDR3 is 12 amino acids. V lost 5 bases, J lost 2 bases, and 7 bases lay in between. Looked up from germline, CDR1 is SEHNR and CDR2 is FQNEAQ (reference sequence). The CDR3 DNA is TGTGCCAGCAGCAAGACAGCCTACGAGCAGTACTTC. Translated: CASSKTAYEQYF.

The chain is built from TRBV3-1 (or the pseudogene TRBV3-2) and TRBJ1-3, with D perhaps TRBD1 (6 bases). Deletions cut 6 bases from V and 0 bases from J, with 9 bases between. Germline V lookup: CDR1 LGHDT, CDR2 YNNKEL (reference sequence). The CDR3 is 14 residues long. DNA for the CDR3: TGTGCCAGCAGGCTACAGGGCTCTGGAAACACCATATATTTT. It specifies CASRLQGSGNTIYF.

This chain connects TRBV5-1 to TRBJ2-7; D gene uncertain. Germline V lookup: CDR1 SGHRS, CDR2 YFSETQ. The CDR3 sequence is 13 residues long. The ends were cut back, 0 bases at V and 4 bases at J, with 8 bases in the middle. CDR3 in amino acids: CASSLEAGYEQYF. The CDR3 DNA follows: TGCGCCAGCAGCTTGGAGGCAGGATACGAGCAGTACTTC. Supplemented by reference TRBV5-1 and TRBJ2-7, the full variable domain reads KAGVTQTPRYLIKTRGQQVTLSCSPISGHRSVSWYQQTPGQGLQFLFEYFSETQRNKGNFPGRFSGRQFSNSRSEMNVSTLELGDSALYLCASSLEAGYEQYFGPGTRLTVT.

The chain uses TRBV19 and TRBJ1-4, with a possible D match to TRBD1 (5 bases). The CDR3 has 15 residues. From germline, CDR1 is LNHDA and CDR2 SQIVND (reference sequence). V dropped 4 bases and J dropped 4 bases, with 13 bases sitting between them. DNA for the CDR3: TGTGCCAGTAGTAATACTTTGGACATTAATGAAAAACTGTTTTTT. It translates to CASSNTLDINEKLFF.